A selection of T cell receptor beta chains follows, all from one sample in a study of shared clonotypes between healthy human individuals. Repertoires were generated with immunoSEQ multiplex PCR, while TCRdb's copy carries only in-frame clones and drops some. The table lists roughly 1.5 million clones, 98% of them singletons. The sample taken for sequencing was naive CD4+ T cells sorted from blood. Receptors originate from a young man in good health. Both conserved end residues are part of each CDR3. Fields, in order: V gene, clone size, D gene, J gene, CDR3 protein, CDR3 DNA. D genes are given only for firm matches. Only some rows state a clone size, as once, few, many or a class for expanded clones.

V gene: TRBV6-6; clone size: NA; D gene: TRBD1; J gene: TRBJ1-5; CDR3 protein: CASRDRGRIQPQHF; CDR3 DNA: TGTGCCAGCAGGGACAGGGGGCGCATTCAGCCCCAGCATTTT
V gene: TRBV5-1; clone size: NA; D gene: TRBD1; J gene: TRBJ1-2; CDR3 protein: CATSGQLDVTF; CDR3 DNA: TGCGCCACCTCGGGACAGCTCGATGTGACCTTC
V gene: TRBV7-3; clone size: NA; D gene: NA; J gene: TRBJ2-2; CDR3 protein: CASSLTGSTGELFF; CDR3 DNA: TGTGCCAGCAGCTTAACGGGATCCACCGGGGAGCTGTTTTTT
V gene: TRBV7-2; clone size: NA; D gene: NA; J gene: TRBJ2-5; CDR3 protein: CASSLAVETQYF; CDR3 DNA: TGTGCCAGCAGCTTAGCGGTAGAGACCCAGTACTTC
V gene: TRBV5-4; clone size: once; D gene: NA; J gene: TRBJ2-3; CDR3 protein: CASRAGQAGDTQYF; CDR3 DNA: TGTGCCAGCAGAGCCGGGCAAGCGGGAGATACGCAGTATTTT
V gene: TRBV10-2; clone size: once; D gene: NA; J gene: TRBJ2-7; CDR3 protein: CASSESLGPGEQYF; CDR3 DNA: TGCGCCAGCAGTGAGTCCCTAGGACCCGGCGAGCAGTACTTC
V gene: TRBV7-2; clone size: NA; D gene: TRBD2; J gene: TRBJ2-3; CDR3 protein: CASSLAGGLDTQYF; CDR3 DNA: TGTGCCAGCAGCTTAGCGGGGGGGTTGGATACGCAGTATTTT
V gene: TRBV2; clone size: once; D gene: NA; J gene: TRBJ1-2; CDR3 protein: CASSVETSGGYGYTF; CDR3 DNA: TGTGCCAGCAGTGTTGAGACATCGGGCGGCTATGGCTACACCTTC
V gene: TRBV25-1; clone size: NA; D gene: NA; J gene: TRBJ1-5; CDR3 protein: CASKGVGNQPQHF; CDR3 DNA: TGTGCCAGCAAAGGGGTGGGCAATCAGCCCCAGCATTTT
V gene: TRBV29-1; clone size: few; D gene: NA; J gene: TRBJ2-7; CDR3 protein: CSVLEVSREQYF; CDR3 DNA: TGCAGCGTCCTAGAGGTCTCGAGGGAGCAGTACTTC
V gene: TRBV9; clone size: NA; D gene: NA; J gene: TRBJ1-1; CDR3 protein: CASSADQANTEAFF; CDR3 DNA: TGTGCCAGCAGCGCCGATCAAGCGAACACTGAAGCTTTCTTT
V gene: TRBV5-1; clone size: NA; D gene: TRBD1; J gene: TRBJ1-5; CDR3 protein: CASSLVGGGRQPQHF; CDR3 DNA: TGCGCCAGCAGCTTGGTAGGGGGCGGCCGTCAGCCCCAGCATTTT
V gene: TRBV10-2; clone size: NA; D gene: TRBD2; J gene: TRBJ2-7; CDR3 protein: CASSESALAGRYEQYF; CDR3 DNA: TGCGCCAGCAGTGAGTCGGCACTAGCGGGACGGTACGAGCAGTACTTC
V gene: TRBV10-3; clone size: NA; D gene: NA; J gene: TRBJ1-5; CDR3 protein: CAISDQGNNQPQHF; CDR3 DNA: TGTGCCATCAGTGATCAGGGCAACAATCAGCCCCAGCATTTT
V gene: TRBV19; clone size: NA; D gene: TRBD1; J gene: TRBJ2-7; CDR3 protein: CASSIGGSGGYPYEQYF; CDR3 DNA: TGTGCCAGTAGTATAGGTGGTTCAGGGGGCTATCCCTACGAGCAGTACTTC
V gene: TRBV25-1; clone size: NA; D gene: NA; J gene: TRBJ2-1; CDR3 protein: CASSDFSGPGNEQFF; CDR3 DNA: TGTGCCAGCAGTGACTTTAGCGGCCCTGGGAATGAGCAGTTCTTC
V gene: TRBV30; clone size: NA; D gene: NA; J gene: TRBJ1-2; CDR3 protein: CAYQIPNYGYTF; CDR3 DNA: TGTGCCTATCAAATTCCTAACTATGGCTACACCTTC
V gene: TRBV14; clone size: NA; D gene: NA; J gene: TRBJ2-1; CDR3 protein: CASSQETYNEQFF; CDR3 DNA: TGTGCCAGCAGCCAAGAGACGTACAATGAGCAGTTCTTC
V gene: TRBV2; clone size: NA; D gene: NA; J gene: TRBJ2-7; CDR3 protein: CASSESFRTEAYEQYF; CDR3 DNA: TGTGCCAGCAGTGAATCCTTCAGGACAGAAGCCTACGAGCAGTACTTC
V gene: TRBV9; clone size: NA; D gene: NA; J gene: TRBJ2-3; CDR3 protein: CASSVAVGGSTDTQYF; CDR3 DNA: TGTGCCAGCAGCGTAGCAGTTGGCGGTAGCACAGATACGCAGTATTTT
V gene: TRBV27; clone size: NA; D gene: TRBD2; J gene: TRBJ2-1; CDR3 protein: CASSYALPGLGQFF; CDR3 DNA: TGTGCCAGCAGTTATGCTCTCCCGGGACTAGGTCAGTTCTTC
V gene: TRBV7-6; clone size: NA; D gene: NA; J gene: TRBJ2-5; CDR3 protein: CASSLGVGDSETQYF; CDR3 DNA: TGTGCCAGCAGCTTAGGAGTGGGGGACTCGGAGACCCAGTACTTC
V gene: TRBV9; clone size: NA; D gene: TRBD2; J gene: TRBJ2-3; CDR3 protein: CASSPVLADTQYF; CDR3 DNA: TGTGCCAGCAGCCCTGTACTAGCGGATACGCAGTATTTT
V gene: TRBV7-9; clone size: NA; D gene: NA; J gene: TRBJ1-1; CDR3 protein: CASSQDSYTEAFF; CDR3 DNA: TGTGCCAGCAGCCAGGACAGCTACACTGAAGCTTTCTTT
V gene: TRBV25-1; clone size: NA; D gene: NA; J gene: TRBJ2-7; CDR3 protein: CASGPLGGSSYEQYF; CDR3 DNA: TGTGCCAGCGGCCCCCTTGGGGGGTCCTCCTACGAGCAGTACTTC
V gene: TRBV19; clone size: NA; D gene: NA; J gene: TRBJ1-1; CDR3 protein: CASSAERGGNTEAFF; CDR3 DNA: TGTGCCAGTAGTGCTGAGCGGGGGGGGAACACTGAAGCTTTCTTT
V gene: TRBV10-1; clone size: NA; D gene: TRBD1; J gene: TRBJ2-3; CDR3 protein: CASSIGTGGGRDTQYF; CDR3 DNA: TGCGCCAGCAGTATCGGGACAGGTGGGGGGAGAGATACGCAGTATTTT
V gene: TRBV27; clone size: NA; D gene: NA; J gene: TRBJ2-7; CDR3 protein: CASRRVERTYEQYF; CDR3 DNA: TGTGCCAGCAGGCGAGTAGAGAGAACCTACGAGCAGTACTTC
V gene: TRBV15; clone size: once; D gene: NA; J gene: TRBJ2-7; CDR3 protein: CATGRGGEQYF; CDR3 DNA: TGTGCCACCGGCCGGGGAGGCGAGCAGTACTTC
V gene: TRBV28; clone size: NA; D gene: NA; J gene: TRBJ1-3; CDR3 protein: CASSPGRGGNTIYF; CDR3 DNA: TGTGCCAGCAGCCCTGGGAGGGGAGGCAACACCATATATTTT
V gene: TRBV19; clone size: NA; D gene: TRBD1; J gene: TRBJ2-3; CDR3 protein: CASSGTGVDTQYF; CDR3 DNA: TGTGCCAGTAGTGGGACAGGGGTCGATACGCAGTATTTT
V gene: TRBV15; clone size: NA; D gene: TRBD1; J gene: TRBJ2-1; CDR3 protein: CATSRPGQGQWEQFF; CDR3 DNA: TGTGCCACCAGCAGACCGGGACAGGGGCAATGGGAGCAGTTCTTC
V gene: TRBV5-1; clone size: NA; D gene: NA; J gene: TRBJ2-1; CDR3 protein: CASSFGATVSRGMDEQFF; CDR3 DNA: TGCGCCAGCAGCTTTGGTGCGACAGTTTCGAGGGGGATGGATGAGCAGTTCTTC
V gene: TRBV25-1; clone size: NA; D gene: NA; J gene: TRBJ1-1; CDR3 protein: CASSGRQESMNTEAFF; CDR3 DNA: TGTGCCAGCAGCGGCCGACAGGAGAGCATGAACACTGAAGCTTTCTTT
V gene: TRBV18; clone size: NA; D gene: NA; J gene: TRBJ2-2; CDR3 protein: CASSRRTAAPSSAGNTGELFF; CDR3 DNA: TGTGCCAGCTCACGTCGGACAGCAGCTCCCAGTTCTGCGGGGAACACCGGGGAGCTGTTTTTT
V gene: TRBV11-2; clone size: NA; D gene: NA; J gene: TRBJ1-2; CDR3 protein: CASSLRAVQYGYTF; CDR3 DNA: TGTGCCAGCAGCCTAAGGGCGGTGCAGTATGGCTACACCTTC
V gene: TRBV29-1; clone size: NA; D gene: TRBD2; J gene: TRBJ2-3; CDR3 protein: CSGSRDYSTQYF; CDR3 DNA: TGCAGCGGTTCAAGGGACTACTCAACGCAGTATTTT
V gene: TRBV19; clone size: NA; D gene: NA; J gene: TRBJ2-1; CDR3 protein: CASSIGGAVDNEQFF; CDR3 DNA: TGTGCCAGTAGTATAGGGGGGGCAGTTGACAATGAGCAGTTCTTC
V gene: TRBV28; clone size: NA; D gene: TRBD1; J gene: TRBJ1-2; CDR3 protein: CASSATGGYGYTF; CDR3 DNA: TGTGCCAGCAGCGCGACAGGGGGGTATGGCTACACCTTC
V gene: TRBV4-1; clone size: NA; D gene: TRBD2; J gene: TRBJ2-7; CDR3 protein: CASSQDGGANYEQYF; CDR3 DNA: TGCGCCAGCAGCCAAGACGGGGGGGCGAACTACGAGCAGTACTTC
V gene: TRBV6-6; clone size: once; D gene: NA; J gene: TRBJ2-7; CDR3 protein: CASRSSGARYYEQYF; CDR3 DNA: TGTGCCAGCAGGTCCTCGGGTGCCAGGTACTACGAGCAGTACTTC
V gene: TRBV16; clone size: NA; D gene: NA; J gene: TRBJ2-7; CDR3 protein: CASSQFQPSSSLHEQYF; CDR3 DNA: TGTGCCAGCAGCCAATTCCAGCCTAGTAGTAGCCTCCACGAGCAGTACTTC
V gene: TRBV5-1; clone size: NA; D gene: TRBD2; J gene: TRBJ2-5; CDR3 protein: CASSPWKASGRQETQYF; CDR3 DNA: TGCGCCAGCAGCCCCTGGAAGGCTAGCGGGAGACAAGAGACCCAGTACTTC
V gene: TRBV7-2; clone size: NA; D gene: NA; J gene: TRBJ2-1; CDR3 protein: CASSLESSYNEQFF; CDR3 DNA: TGTGCCAGCAGCTTGGAGAGCTCCTACAATGAGCAGTTCTTC
V gene: TRBV6-4; clone size: NA; D gene: TRBD2; J gene: TRBJ2-3; CDR3 protein: CASSYSGRTTDTQYF; CDR3 DNA: TGTGCCAGCAGCTATAGCGGGAGGACGACAGATACGCAGTATTTT
V gene: TRBV7-9; clone size: NA; D gene: TRBD1; J gene: TRBJ2-5; CDR3 protein: CASSAGQGIQETQYF; CDR3 DNA: TGTGCCAGCAGCGCGGGACAGGGGATCCAAGAGACCCAGTACTTC
V gene: TRBV19; clone size: NA; D gene: TRBD1; J gene: TRBJ2-1; CDR3 protein: CASSHLQGANYNEQFF; CDR3 DNA: TGTGCCAGTAGTCATCTCCAGGGGGCTAACTACAATGAGCAGTTCTTC
V gene: TRBV5-1; clone size: NA; D gene: TRBD1; J gene: TRBJ2-3; CDR3 protein: CASSLVGTASTDTQYF; CDR3 DNA: TGCGCCAGCAGCTTGGTGGGGACAGCTAGCACAGATACGCAGTATTTT
V gene: TRBV5-1; clone size: NA; D gene: NA; J gene: TRBJ1-4; CDR3 protein: CASSLPNEKLFF; CDR3 DNA: TGCGCCAGCAGCTTACCTAATGAAAAACTGTTTTTT
V gene: TRBV5-4; clone size: NA; D gene: NA; J gene: TRBJ1-1; CDR3 protein: CASSGGGDTEAFF; CDR3 DNA: TGTGCCAGCAGCGGTGGGGGGGACACTGAAGCTTTCTTT
V gene: TRBV10-1; clone size: NA; D gene: NA; J gene: TRBJ2-1; CDR3 protein: CASSEVTGFNEQFF; CDR3 DNA: TGCGCCAGCAGTGAAGTAACAGGGTTTAATGAGCAGTTCTTC
V gene: TRBV5-6; clone size: once; D gene: TRBD1; J gene: TRBJ2-7; CDR3 protein: CASSHNRQGRYEQYF; CDR3 DNA: TGTGCCAGCAGCCATAACCGACAGGGAAGGTACGAGCAGTACTTC
V gene: TRBV11-3; clone size: NA; D gene: NA; J gene: TRBJ2-2; CDR3 protein: CASSLLAGQTGELFF; CDR3 DNA: TGTGCCAGCAGCTTACTCGCAGGGCAAACCGGGGAGCTGTTTTTT
V gene: TRBV28; clone size: once; D gene: NA; J gene: TRBJ1-2; CDR3 protein: CASMVQTLINYGYTF; CDR3 DNA: TGTGCCAGCATGGTCCAGACGTTGATTAACTATGGCTACACCTTC